The 15 T cell receptor beta chains below all came from one sample that was sequenced in a study of lymphopenia after photon versus proton radiotherapy. Generated by immunoSEQ multiplex PCR, the TCRdb table keeps only in-frame clones and is missing some. Of 70,000 to 95,000 clones listed, around four fifths were seen once; the top ten hold about 1.3%. Here the sequenced sample was peripheral blood, taken from a patient treated with proton-based radiotherapy. The source is a man aged 55 to 69 with pancreatic cancer.

The chain is built from TRBV14 and TRBJ1-1; no reliable D call. V was shortened by 4 bases and J by 2 bases, with 11 bases between the two germline ends. The CDR3 spans 14 residues. Per germline, CDR1 SGHDN and CDR2 FVKESK. In DNA form, the CDR3 reads TGTGCCAGCAGCCTCGGCCAGCCAAACACTGAAGCTTTCTTT. Translation: CASSLGQPNTEAFF.

V usage is TRBV19 and J usage is TRBJ2-7; a weak D match, TRBD2 (5 bases). Trimming cost V 5 bases and J 2 bases, with 7 bases left between them. Per the germline V gene, CDR1 is LNHDA and CDR2 is SQIVND (reference sequence). This CDR3 region has 12 residues. CDR3 nucleotide sequence: TGTGCCAGTAGTCCCGGGACCTACGAGCAGTACTTC. Translation: CASSPGTYEQYF.

This clone was seen more than once but under ten times. The chain combines TRBV28 with TRBJ1-1; no reliable D call. CDR3 length: 12 residues. Germline V CDR1 and CDR2: MDHEN, SYDVKM. V was clipped by 3 bases and J by 7 bases, with 9 bases between them. The CDR3 loop reads CASSFGRVEAFF. The CDR3 nucleotides are TGTGCCAGCAGTTTCGGACGGGTTGAAGCTTTCTTT.

V is TRBV5-1 and J is TRBJ2-2, with D tentatively TRBD1 (6 bases). Trimming removed 0 bases from V and 6 bases from J, with 9 bases in between. The CDR3 has 14 residues. Germline assignment: CDR1 SGHRS and CDR2 YFSETQ. The CDR3 DNA follows: TGCGCCAGCAGCTTGGAAGGGGGTCCCGGGGAGCTGTTTTTT. Translating it yields CASSLEGGPGELFF.

The chain recombines TRBV29-1 with TRBJ2-1, with D maybe TRBD2 (6 bases). V was clipped by 8 bases and J by 10 bases, with 24 bases between them. In germline, CDR1 is SQVTM, CDR2 ANQGSEA. The CDR3 covers 14 residues. Here the CDR3 reads CSTAGPTKGREQFF. The CDR3 bases are TGCAGCACAGCGGGCCCCACCAAAGGACGGGAGCAGTTCTTC.

Concerning this clone itself: Germline is not matched at one junction end, which may reflect a read error. The V and J genes are TRBV5-4 and TRBJ2-5, with TRBD2 matching over 7 bases. The CDR3 runs 13 residues. From germline, CDR1 is SGHNT and CDR2 YYREEE (reference sequence). The CDR3 nucleotides read TGTGCCAGCAGCTTGGTGGGGGGGGAGAACCAGTACTTC. It specifies CASSLVGGENQYF.

V and J are TRBV18 and TRBJ2-3; D is possibly TRBD1 or TRBD2 (6 bases each). The germline CDR1 and CDR2 sequences are KGHSH and LQKENI. Trimming removed 1 base from V and 2 bases from J, with 13 bases in between. The CDR3 spans 16 residues. For the CDR3, the DNA is TGTGCCAGCTCACCACTACGCGGGGACATCACAGATACGCAGTATTTT. It specifies CASSPLRGDITDTQYF.

This chain joins TRBV12-1 and TRBJ2-1; the listed D gene, TRBD2, was not tested against the DNA. TRBV12-1 is labeled a pseudogene. This CDR3 has 18 amino acids. The CDR3 sequence: CASSSQGGLAGVSDEQFF. Written as DNA, the CDR3 is TGTGCCAGCAGCTCCCAGGGGGGGCTAGCGGGAGTATCTGATGAGCAGTTCTTC.

This clone has just a few counts. V usage is TRBV19 and J usage is TRBJ2-1; no definite D call. Germline CDR1 and CDR2: LNHDA and SQIVND (reference sequence). This CDR3 region has 13 residues. The germline V and J ends were trimmed by 5 bases and 9 bases, with 14 bases remaining between them. In DNA form, the CDR3 reads TGTGCCAGTAGTCTCACGGTCTTAGGTGAGCAGTTCTTC. Its translation: CASSLTVLGEQFF.

The rearrangement joins TRBV28 to TRBJ2-1; 9 bases map to TRBD2. The CDR3 is made up of 16 amino acids. CDR1 MDHEN and CDR2 SYDVKM come from the germline V gene. Trimming cost V 5 bases and J 7 bases; bases outside gene matches: 12. This chain's CDR3 is CASSPRGSGSRNEQFF. Written as DNA, the CDR3 is TGTGCCAGCAGTCCCCGGGGTAGCGGGAGTAGGAATGAGCAGTTCTTC.

DNA for the CDR3: TGTGCCAGTAGAACGGGACAGGGTGTACATCAGCCCCAGCATTTT. The encoded protein is CASRTGQGVHQPQHF. The V gene is TRBV19, the J gene TRBJ1-5; 9 bases agree with TRBD1. The CDR3 has 15 amino acids. V lost 6 bases and J lost 5; bases outside the gene matches: 8. Germline CDR1 reads LNHDA; CDR2 reads SQIVND (reference sequence).

DNA of the CDR3: TGTGCCAGCAGTACCAGCACTAATGAAAAACTGTTTTTT. Translated, it gives CASSTSTNEKLFF. This rearrangement joins TRBV27 to TRBJ1-4, with D unresolved. The CDR3 is 13 residues long. Trimming took 5 bases from V and 2 from J, leaving 6 bases between them. Germline values: CDR1 MNHEY, CDR2 SMNVEV (reference sequence).

Points on this clone: The sample holds other DNA sequences that translate to the same CDR3. This rearrangement joins TRBV7-9 to TRBJ2-1; possibly TRBD2 for D (6 bases). The CDR3 totals 13 residues. V gave up 3 bases and J gave up 7 bases, with 10 bases separating them. The germline V gene has CDR1 SEHNR and CDR2 FQNEAQ (reference sequence). The CDR3 sequence is CASSFSSGNEQFF. Written as DNA, the CDR3 is TGTGCCAGCAGCTTTTCCAGCGGGAATGAGCAGTTCTTC.

The chain is built from TRBV7-8 and TRBJ2-2; D is unresolved. There are 14 residues in the CDR3. The V end lost 3 bases, the J end lost 3 bases, and 8 bases lay between the germline ends. In germline, CDR1 is SGHVS, CDR2 FQNEAQ. In DNA, the CDR3 is TGTGCCAGCAGCTTTCGGACCCACACCGGGGAGCTGTTTTTT. Protein product: CASSFRTHTGELFF.

V usage is TRBV9 and J usage is TRBJ2-1; 9 positions match TRBD2. CDR1 is SGDLS, CDR2 YYNGEE, per germline. The V and J ends lost 0 bases and 7 bases, in that order; junction bases with no gene match: 8. The CDR3 contains 16 residues. CDR3 coding DNA: TGTGCCAGCAGCGTAGGCAGTAGCGGGAGTGGAAATGAGCAGTTCTTC. Translation: CASSVGSSGSGNEQFF.